This record covers a single TCR beta chain. These data are taken from a study of T cell changes during pregnancy in multiple sclerosis. Clones were read by immunoSEQ multiplex PCR, and TCRdb kept only the in-frame ones, dropping some. The sample shows 50,000 to 75,000 clones, roughly 91% of them seen only once. Trimming left V 0 bases short and J 10 bases short, with 16 bases between. CDR1 LGHNT and CDR2 FRNRAP come from the germline V gene. This CDR3 contains 16 residues. The specimen was peripheral blood, collected after pregnancy. The genes are TRBV12-5 and TRBJ1-6; D is ambiguous. The receptor was derived from a female donor in good health, enrolled as a control in a pregnancy study. Here the CDR3 reads CASGLVLIEVRSPLHF. In DNA form, the CDR3 reads TGTGCTAGTGGTTTGGTACTGATAGAGGTGCGATCACCCCTCCACTTT.